Listed below are T cell receptor beta chains from one sample, sequenced in a study of T cell responses to AZD1222 COVID-19 vaccine. Assay: immunoSEQ multiplex PCR; the TCRdb copy retains only in-frame clones and omits some. This sample has approximately 180,000 clones, with about 87% found just once. Sequencing used peripheral blood, obtained on day 0 of AZD1222 vaccination. The receptors were gathered from an adult in good health. Each CDR3 is given with its conserved first and last residue. Each record gives: D gene, J gene, V gene, CDR3 length, clone size, CDR3 protein, CDR3 DNA. D genes are given only for firm matches. Expanded clones get a size class; other rows say once, few or many, or leave the size out.

D: TRBD1; J: TRBJ2-7; V: TRBV4-2; length: 17; size: -; CDR3: CASSQDPTGGYSYEQYF; DNA: TGTGCCAGCAGCCAAGATCCAACAGGGGGCTACTCCTACGAGCAGTACTTC
D: -; J: TRBJ1-5; V: TRBV21-1; length: 12; size: -; CDR3: CASRVVREPQHF; DNA: TGTGCCAGCAGGGTAGTCCGGGAACCCCAGCATTTT
D: -; J: TRBJ2-1; V: TRBV28; length: 11; size: -; CDR3: CASSSLNEQFF; DNA: TGTGCCAGCAGTTCCTTGAATGAGCAGTTCTTC
D: -; J: TRBJ2-6; V: TRBV5-1; length: 17; size: -; CDR3: CASSLATGGSGANVLTF; DNA: TGCGCCAGCAGCTTGGCCACAGGTGGCTCTGGGGCCAACGTCCTGACTTTC
D: TRBD1; J: TRBJ2-7; V: TRBV5-1; length: 15; size: once; CDR3: CASSLTLQGAGEQYF; DNA: TGCGCCAGCAGCTTGACCCTACAGGGGGCGGGAGAGCAGTACTTC
D: -; J: TRBJ1-3; V: TRBV6-1; length: 13; size: -; CDR3: CASGWEVGNTIYF; DNA: TGTGCCAGCGGTTGGGAAGTTGGAAACACCATATATTTT
D: -; J: TRBJ2-3; V: TRBV19; length: 18; size: -; CDR3: CASSISLGSGGSTDTQYF; DNA: TGTGCCAGTAGTATATCCCTAGGATCAGGAGGGTCGACAGATACGCAGTATTTT
D: -; J: TRBJ2-7; V: TRBV10-2; length: 15; size: -; CDR3: CASRHLGEPSYEQYF; DNA: TGCGCCAGTCGCCACCTAGGGGAACCTTCCTACGAGCAGTACTTC
D: -; J: TRBJ2-7; V: TRBV4-3; length: 15; size: -; CDR3: CASSQDWAGSYEQYF; DNA: TGCGCCAGCAGCCAAGATTGGGCGGGCTCCTACGAGCAGTACTTC
D: TRBD1; J: TRBJ1-4; V: TRBV24-1; length: 17; size: medium-sized; CDR3: CATVWGISGTGAEKLFF; DNA: TGTGCCACCGTTTGGGGAATCTCCGGGACAGGGGCTGAAAAACTGTTTTTT
D: TRBD2; J: TRBJ2-4; V: TRBV6-2/TRBV6-3; length: 15; size: -; CDR3: CASSRSDSGGYIQYF; DNA: TGTGCCAGCAGTAGGAGTGATAGCGGGGGTTACATTCAGTACTTC
D: -; J: TRBJ2-6; V: TRBV27; length: 16; size: -; CDR3: CASSQTGGPGANVLTF; DNA: TGTGCCAGCAGTCAAACCGGGGGCCCTGGGGCCAACGTCCTGACTTTC
D: TRBD1; J: TRBJ1-1; V: TRBV12-5; length: 13; size: -; CDR3: CASGLRGETGLFF; DNA: TGTGCTAGTGGTTTGAGAGGGGAGACAGGGCTGTTCTTT
D: -; J: TRBJ1-5; V: TRBV28; length: 15; size: -; CDR3: CASSSPTAGNQPQHF; DNA: TGTGCCAGCAGTTCCCCGACTGCAGGCAATCAGCCCCAGCATTTT
D: -; J: TRBJ1-2; V: TRBV11-2; length: 14; size: -; CDR3: CASSLEEGDYGYTF; DNA: TGTGCCAGCAGCTTAGAGGAGGGAGACTATGGCTACACCTTC
D: TRBD1; J: TRBJ2-1; V: TRBV6-2/TRBV6-3; length: 16; size: once; CDR3: CASNPGQGRFWNEQFF; DNA: TGTGCCAGCAACCCCGGACAGGGGCGTTTTTGGAATGAGCAGTTCTTC
D: TRBD1; J: TRBJ1-4; V: TRBV7-2; length: 14; size: once; CDR3: CASSLKGQYEKLFF; DNA: TGTGCCAGCAGCTTAAAGGGACAGTATGAAAAACTGTTTTTT
D: -; J: TRBJ2-1; V: TRBV18; length: 14; size: -; CDR3: CASSPPTRNNEQFF; DNA: TGTGCCAGCTCACCACCGACAAGAAACAATGAGCAGTTCTTC
D: TRBD2; J: TRBJ2-1; V: TRBV11-2; length: 14; size: -; CDR3: CASSSQGLAPEQFF; DNA: TGTGCCAGCAGCTCCCAGGGACTAGCCCCCGAGCAGTTCTTC
D: -; J: TRBJ1-5; V: TRBV29-1; length: 13; size: -; CDR3: CSVVGGVDQPQHF; DNA: TGCAGCGTTGTAGGGGGGGTGGATCAGCCCCAGCATTTT
D: TRBD1; J: TRBJ1-1; V: TRBV5-6; length: 15; size: -; CDR3: CASSFFEGANTEAFF; DNA: TGTGCCAGCAGCTTTTTTGAGGGGGCGAACACTGAAGCTTTCTTT
D: -; J: TRBJ1-2; V: TRBV6-5; length: 13; size: -; CDR3: CATRPGPDYGYTF; DNA: TGTGCCACCCGGCCAGGGCCTGACTATGGCTACACCTTC
D: TRBD2; J: TRBJ2-7; V: TRBV5-1; length: 15; size: -; CDR3: CASSLESGATYEQYF; DNA: TGCGCCAGCAGCTTGGAGAGCGGGGCTACCTACGAGCAGTACTTC
D: -; J: TRBJ1-2; V: TRBV7-2; length: 13; size: -; CDR3: CASSPDSNYGYTF; DNA: TGTGCCAGCAGCCCGGACAGCAACTATGGCTACACCTTC
D: -; J: TRBJ2-5; V: TRBV20-1; length: 11; size: once; CDR3: CSARVRETQYF; DNA: TGCAGTGCTAGAGTCAGGGAGACCCAGTACTTC
D: -; J: TRBJ1-2; V: TRBV7-9; length: 15; size: -; CDR3: CASSLGQPLAYGYTF; DNA: TGTGCCAGCAGCTTAGGGCAGCCCCTCGCCTATGGCTACACCTTC
D: TRBD1; J: TRBJ1-1; V: TRBV28; length: 18; size: -; CDR3: CASSLYLSIQGAGTEAFF; DNA: TGTGCCAGCAGCTTGTACCTATCTATACAGGGGGCTGGCACTGAAGCTTTCTTT
D: TRBD2; J: TRBJ2-1; V: TRBV28; length: 15; size: -; CDR3: CASSLATSGRHEQFF; DNA: TGTGCCAGCAGTTTAGCGACTAGCGGGAGACATGAGCAGTTCTTC
D: -; J: TRBJ2-5; V: TRBV4-1; length: 17; size: -; CDR3: CASSQDWPGSGRETQYF; DNA: TGCGCCAGCAGCCAAGATTGGCCAGGGAGTGGGAGGGAGACCCAGTACTTC
D: -; J: TRBJ1-6; V: TRBV3-1/TRBV3-2; length: 14; size: -; CDR3: CASRSGGDWGPLHF; DNA: TGTGCCAGCAGATCCGGGGGGGACTGGGGACCCCTCCACTTT
D: TRBD2; J: TRBJ2-1; V: TRBV5-5; length: 15; size: -; CDR3: CASRAGLVAYNEQFF; DNA: TGTGCCAGCAGGGCGGGACTAGTTGCCTACAATGAGCAGTTCTTC
D: TRBD1; J: TRBJ1-1; V: TRBV7-9; length: 12; size: -; CDR3: CASSRTGAEAFF; DNA: TGTGCCAGCAGCCGAACAGGGGCTGAAGCTTTCTTT
D: -; J: TRBJ1-5; V: TRBV28; length: 15; size: -; CDR3: CASSFAVDSNQPQHF; DNA: TGTGCCAGCAGTTTCGCGGTTGATAGCAATCAGCCCCAGCATTTT
D: TRBD2; J: TRBJ2-7; V: TRBV6-5; length: 13; size: -; CDR3: CASSSGGNYEQYF; DNA: TGTGCCAGCAGTAGCGGGGGGAACTACGAGCAGTACTTC
D: TRBD1; J: TRBJ1-6; V: TRBV18; length: 15; size: -; CDR3: CASSPIQGNNSPLHF; DNA: TGTGCCAGCTCACCAATACAGGGGAACAATTCACCCCTCCACTTT